The T cell receptor (beta chain) described here comes from a study of blood T cells in healthy people across ages. The second PCR ran roughly 6 to 11 cycles with a sample-barcoded 5' primer and J-beta primers. Each CDR3 protein is one row after TCRdb ran MiXCR on the 5' RACE reads. This table has hundreds of thousands of distinct CDR3 sequences, around a fifth appearing once. The study's findings and limits: Calculation of diversity from one million T cells yielded estimates considered to be underestimates.

This clonotype was seen more than once but under ten times. Its antigen is not identified. This CDR3 has 12 residues. Trimming removed 5 bases from V and 7 bases from J, with 15 bases in between. Per germline, CDR1 SQVTM and CDR2 ANQGSEA. The source is an older man in good health. The chain combines TRBV29-1 with TRBJ2-7; possible D gene TRBD1, 6 bases. Sequenced sample: blood. The CDR3: CSVSQGPNEQYF. The DNA for the CDR3 is TGCAGCGTTAGCCAGGGGCCCAATGAGCAGTACTTC.